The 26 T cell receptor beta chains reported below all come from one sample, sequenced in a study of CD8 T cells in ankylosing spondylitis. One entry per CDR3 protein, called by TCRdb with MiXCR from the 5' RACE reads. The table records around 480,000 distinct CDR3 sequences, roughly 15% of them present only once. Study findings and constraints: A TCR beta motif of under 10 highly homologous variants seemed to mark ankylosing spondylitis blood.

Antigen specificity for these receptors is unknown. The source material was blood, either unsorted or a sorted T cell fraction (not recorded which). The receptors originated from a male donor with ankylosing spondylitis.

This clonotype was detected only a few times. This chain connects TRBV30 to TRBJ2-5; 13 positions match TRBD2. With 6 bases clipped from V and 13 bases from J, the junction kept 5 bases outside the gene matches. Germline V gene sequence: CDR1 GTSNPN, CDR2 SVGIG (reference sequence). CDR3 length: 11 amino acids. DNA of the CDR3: TGTGCCTGTCGACTAGCGGGGGGCTCGTACTTC. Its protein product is CACRLAGGSYF.

The CDR3 DNA sequence: TGTGCCAGCAGTCACCCCCCGGGGACTGAAGCTTTCTTT. Translated, it gives CASSHPPGTEAFF. The chain links TRBV12-3 or TRBV12-4 to TRBJ1-1; D gene unclear. The CDR3 runs 13 residues. V dropped 5 bases and J dropped 5 bases, with 12 bases sitting between them.

As DNA, the CDR3 is TGTGCCAGCAGCTTAGCGTCAGTCGGGGAGCTGTTTTTT. This translates into CASSLASVGELFF. The chain recombines TRBV7-9 with TRBJ2-2; D unresolved. Germline V CDR1 and CDR2: SEHNR, FQNEAQ (reference sequence). The V gene lost 0 bases and the J gene lost 7 bases, with 6 bases spanning the gap. The CDR3 runs to 13 residues.

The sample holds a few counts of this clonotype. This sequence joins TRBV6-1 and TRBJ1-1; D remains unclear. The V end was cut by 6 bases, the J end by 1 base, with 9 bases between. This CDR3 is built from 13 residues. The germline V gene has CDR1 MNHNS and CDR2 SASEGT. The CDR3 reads CASSMAGNTEAFF. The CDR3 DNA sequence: TGTGCCAGCAGCATGGCGGGGAACACTGAAGCTTTCTTT.

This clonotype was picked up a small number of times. The CDR3 bases are TGCAGTGCTAGCGCACCTTTACTTGCAGTAGAGCAGTACTTC. Protein: CSASAPLLAVEQYF. V gene TRBV20-1 combines with J gene TRBJ2-7; no firm D call. CDR1 and CDR2 (germline): DFQATT, SNEGSKA (reference sequence). The CDR3 is made up of 14 amino acids. The V gene lost 3 bases and the J gene lost 7 bases, with 19 bases spanning the gap.

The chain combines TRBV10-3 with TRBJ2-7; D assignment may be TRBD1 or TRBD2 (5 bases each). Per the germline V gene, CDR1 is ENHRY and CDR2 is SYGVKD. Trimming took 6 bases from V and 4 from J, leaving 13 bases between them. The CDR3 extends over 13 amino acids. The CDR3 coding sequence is TGTGCCATCAGCGACCGTGGGGGATACGAGCAGTACTTC. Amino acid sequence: CAISDRGGYEQYF.

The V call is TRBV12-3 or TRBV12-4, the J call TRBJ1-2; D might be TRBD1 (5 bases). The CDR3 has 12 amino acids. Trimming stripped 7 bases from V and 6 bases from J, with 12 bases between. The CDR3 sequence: CASNVGGDGYTF. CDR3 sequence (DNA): TGTGCCAGCAACGTCGGGGGGGATGGCTACACCTTC.

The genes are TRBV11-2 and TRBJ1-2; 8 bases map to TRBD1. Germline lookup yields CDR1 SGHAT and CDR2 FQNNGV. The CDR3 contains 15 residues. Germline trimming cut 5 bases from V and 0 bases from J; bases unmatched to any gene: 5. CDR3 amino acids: CASSKRQGTNYGYTF. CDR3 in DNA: TGTGCCAGCAGCAAGAGACAGGGGACTAACTATGGCTACACCTTC.

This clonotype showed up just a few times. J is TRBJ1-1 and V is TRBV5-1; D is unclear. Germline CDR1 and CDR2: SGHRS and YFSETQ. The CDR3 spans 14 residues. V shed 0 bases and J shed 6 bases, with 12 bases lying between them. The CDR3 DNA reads TGCGCCAGCAGCTTGGCGGAAAGTGGGGCTGAAGCTTTCTTT. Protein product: CASSLAESGAEAFF. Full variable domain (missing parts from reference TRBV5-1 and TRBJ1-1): KAGVTQTPRYLIKTRGQQVTLSCSPISGHRSVSWYQQTPGQGLQFLFEYFSETQRNKGNFPGRFSGRQFSNSRSEMNVSTLELGDSALYLCASSLAESGAEAFFGQGTRLTVV.

In nucleotides, the CDR3 is TGTGCCAGCAGTTACTCCAGGGACGGACGGGGGAATTCACCCCTCCACTTT. As protein: CASSYSRDGRGNSPLHF. The chain has TRBV6-2 or TRBV6-3 and TRBJ1-6; tentative D call: TRBD1 (5 bases). V lost 0 bases, J lost 7 bases, and 16 bases lay in between. This CDR3 region has 17 residues. CDR1 and CDR2 (germline): MNHEY, SVGEGT.

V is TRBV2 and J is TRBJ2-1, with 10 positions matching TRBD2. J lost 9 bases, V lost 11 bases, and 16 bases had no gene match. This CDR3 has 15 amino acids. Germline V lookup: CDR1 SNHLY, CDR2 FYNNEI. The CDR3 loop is CASQGGLAGVTEQFF. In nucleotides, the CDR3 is TGTGCCTCACAGGGGGGGCTAGCGGGAGTGACTGAGCAGTTCTTC. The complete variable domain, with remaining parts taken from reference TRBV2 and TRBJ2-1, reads EPEVTQTPSHQVTQMGQEVILRCVPISNHLYFYWYRQILGQKVEFLVSFYNNEISEKSEIFDDQFSVERPDGSNFTLKIRSTKLEDSAMYFCASQGGLAGVTEQFFGPGTRLTVL.

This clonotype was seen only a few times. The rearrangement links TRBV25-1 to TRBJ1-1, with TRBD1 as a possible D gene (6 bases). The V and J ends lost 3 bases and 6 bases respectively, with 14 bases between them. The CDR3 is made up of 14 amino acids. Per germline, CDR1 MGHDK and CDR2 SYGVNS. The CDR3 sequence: CASSEGRGPPEAFF. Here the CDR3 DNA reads TGTGCCAGCAGTGAGGGCAGGGGCCCCCCTGAAGCTTTCTTT.

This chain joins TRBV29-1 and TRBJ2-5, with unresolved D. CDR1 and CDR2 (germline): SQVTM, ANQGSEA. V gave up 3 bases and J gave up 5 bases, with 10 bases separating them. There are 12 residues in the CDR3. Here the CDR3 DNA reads TGCAGCGTTGATTCTAGTAGCGAGACCCAGTACTTC. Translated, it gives CSVDSSSETQYF.

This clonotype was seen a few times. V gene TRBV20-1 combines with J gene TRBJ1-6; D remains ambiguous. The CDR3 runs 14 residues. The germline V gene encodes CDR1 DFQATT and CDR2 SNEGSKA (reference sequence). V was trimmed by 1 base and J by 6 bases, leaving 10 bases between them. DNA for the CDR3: TGCAGTGCTAGAGGGTGGACGGCTAATTCACCCCTCCACTTT. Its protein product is CSARGWTANSPLHF.

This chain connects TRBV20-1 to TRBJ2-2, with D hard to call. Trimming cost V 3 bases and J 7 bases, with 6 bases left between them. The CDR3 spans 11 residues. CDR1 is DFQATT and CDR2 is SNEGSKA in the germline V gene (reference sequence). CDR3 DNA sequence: TGCAGTGCTAGGGGAATCGGGGAGCTGTTTTTT. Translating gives CSARGIGELFF.

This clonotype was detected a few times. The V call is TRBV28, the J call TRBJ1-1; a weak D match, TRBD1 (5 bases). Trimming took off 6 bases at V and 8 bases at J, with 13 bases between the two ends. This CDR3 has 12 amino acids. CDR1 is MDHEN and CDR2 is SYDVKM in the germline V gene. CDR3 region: CASSLRQLEAFF. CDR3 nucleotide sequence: TGTGCCAGCAGCCTAAGACAGCTAGAAGCTTTCTTT.

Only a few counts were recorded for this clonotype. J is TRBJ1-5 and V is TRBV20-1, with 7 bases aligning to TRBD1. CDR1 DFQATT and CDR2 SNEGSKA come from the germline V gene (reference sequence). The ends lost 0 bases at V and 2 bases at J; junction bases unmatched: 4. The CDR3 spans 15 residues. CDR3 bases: TGCAGTGCTAGAGAGCCTACAGGGGGCAATCAGCCCCAGCATTTT. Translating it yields CSAREPTGGNQPQHF.

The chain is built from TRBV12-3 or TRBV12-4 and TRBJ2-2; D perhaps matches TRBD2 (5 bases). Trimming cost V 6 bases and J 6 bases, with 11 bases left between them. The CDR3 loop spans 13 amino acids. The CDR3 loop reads CASSISAPGELFF. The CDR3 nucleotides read TGTGCCAGCAGCATTAGCGCCCCCGGGGAGCTGTTTTTT.

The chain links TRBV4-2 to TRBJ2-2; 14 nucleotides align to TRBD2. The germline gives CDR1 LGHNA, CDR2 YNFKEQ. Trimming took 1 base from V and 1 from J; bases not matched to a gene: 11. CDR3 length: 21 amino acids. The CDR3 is CASSQGAPGTSGGVNTGELFF. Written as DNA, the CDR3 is TGTGCCAGCAGCCAAGGGGCCCCCGGGACTAGCGGGGGAGTGAACACCGGGGAGCTGTTTTTT.

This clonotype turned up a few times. Here the CDR3 reads CASGGQGRKAHTGELFF. CDR3 DNA: TGTGCCAGCGGAGGACAGGGCAGGAAAGCCCACACCGGGGAGCTGTTTTTT. The chain is built from TRBV21-1 and TRBJ2-2; the DNA was not used to check the table's D call, TRBD1. TRBV21-1 is noted as a pseudogene. The CDR3 contains 17 residues.

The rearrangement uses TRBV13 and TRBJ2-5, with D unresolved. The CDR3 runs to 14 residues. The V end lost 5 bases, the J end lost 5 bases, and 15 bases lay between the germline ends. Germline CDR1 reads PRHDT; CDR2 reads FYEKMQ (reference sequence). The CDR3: CASSKPPNRETQYF. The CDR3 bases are TGTGCCAGCAGCAAACCCCCCAACCGGGAGACCCAGTACTTC. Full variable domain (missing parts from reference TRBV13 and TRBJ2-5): AAGVIQSPRHLIKEKRETATLKCYPIPRHDTVYWYQQGPGQDPQFLISFYEKMQSDKGSIPDRFSAQQFSDYHSELNMSSLELGDSALYFCASSKPPNRETQYFGPGTRLLVL.

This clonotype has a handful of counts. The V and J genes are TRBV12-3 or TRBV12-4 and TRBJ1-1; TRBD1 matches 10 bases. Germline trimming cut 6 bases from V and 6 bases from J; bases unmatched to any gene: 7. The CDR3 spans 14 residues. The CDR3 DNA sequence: TGTGCCAGCAGAAAGGGACAGGGGAGCGCTGAAGCTTTCTTT. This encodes CASRKGQGSAEAFF.

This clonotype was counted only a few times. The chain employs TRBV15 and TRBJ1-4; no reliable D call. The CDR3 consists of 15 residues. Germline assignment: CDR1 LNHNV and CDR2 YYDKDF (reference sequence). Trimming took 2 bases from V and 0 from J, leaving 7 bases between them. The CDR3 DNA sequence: TGTGCCACCAGCAGATACACCGCAACTAATGAAAAACTGTTTTTT. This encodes CATSRYTATNEKLFF.

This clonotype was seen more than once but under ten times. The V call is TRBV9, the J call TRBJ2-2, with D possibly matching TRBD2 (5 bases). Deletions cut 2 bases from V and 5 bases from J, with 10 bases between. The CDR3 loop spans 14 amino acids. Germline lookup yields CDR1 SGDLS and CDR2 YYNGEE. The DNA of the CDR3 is TGTGCCAGCAGCGTGCGCCCGGGGACCGGGGAGCTGTTTTTT. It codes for CASSVRPGTGELFF.

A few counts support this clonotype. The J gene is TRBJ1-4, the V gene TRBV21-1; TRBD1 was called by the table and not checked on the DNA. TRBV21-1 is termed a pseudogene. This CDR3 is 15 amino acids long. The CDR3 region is CASSKEERGNEKLFF. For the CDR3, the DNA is TGTGCCAGCAGCAAAGAGGAAAGGGGGAATGAAAAACTGTTTTTT.

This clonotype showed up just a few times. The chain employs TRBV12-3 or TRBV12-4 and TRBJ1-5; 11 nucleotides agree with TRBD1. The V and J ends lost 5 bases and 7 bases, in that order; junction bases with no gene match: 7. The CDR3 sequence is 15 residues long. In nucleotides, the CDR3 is TGTGCCAGCAGTCAAGGACAGGGGGCAAGGCAGCCCCAGCATTTT. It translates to CASSQGQGARQPQHF.